The subject of this entry is one TCR beta chain. Its antigen target is currently unknown. No much larger clonotype is one base removed from it; base qualities were not supplied. The cohort was made up of about 610 healthy bone marrow donors. Cohort members were all nominally healthy when sampled, although unrecorded immune exposures were likely present. The donor tested CMV seropositive and was one of the 289 seropositive cohort members. A peripheral blood sample was collected from each donor, and TCR beta sequencing was performed on peripheral blood mononuclear cells. The Qiagen DNeasy Blood Extraction Kit was used to extract genomic DNA from the blood cell samples. This sample was included in a study of cytomegalovirus exposure and HLA in healthy donors (dated 2017 in TCRdb). The study in broad terms: In an earlier analysis of under 750 of the donors, 276 Gb of sequence data and about 110 million unique TCR beta sequences from 180 million or so T cells were reported. Typing coverage differed by locus: A, B, C, DRB1 and DQB1 were typed in about 629-630 donors, DQA1 in roughly 510, DPA1 in approximately 610, and DPB1 in 450 to 480. An early release covering about 600 HLA-typed donors comprised about 320 gigabases of sequencing data and about 90 million unique TCR sequences. On average, roughly 200,000 unique TCR beta nucleotide sequences were sequenced per donor among roughly 430 genotyped donors of the cohort, with roughly 18% of those sequences being non-productive. The study aimed to test whether cataloging public T cell receptors could reveal signatures of past pathogen exposure. Because of strong linkage in the cohort, roughly 5 DR-DQ haplotypes were treated as single units for association and clustering. An earlier analysis of 587 of the donors used high-throughput TCR beta sequencing to judge whether each TCR beta V gene segment behaved as functional or pseudogenic. Along with the roughly 700-subject first cohort, a separate validation cohort of roughly 110 different subjects was used. Donor age, sex, ethnicity and CMV serostatus were collected together with the repertoire data. To predict cytomegalovirus infection status, the study combined high-throughput TCR immunosequencing, statistical association of individual TCRs with disease status, and machine learning. The study profiled the T cell repertoires of fewer than 850 subjects by immunosequencing and related them to cytomegalovirus serostatus. Of the approximately 400 genotyped donors, 65% to 90% were placed in the genetic ancestry cluster associated with self-reported Caucasian donors. A later genetic analysis used genome-wide SNP genotypes for about 65% of the 666 donors, treating that subset as a discovery cohort. Class I and class II HLA loci were covered by the typing at four-digit resolution. To study patterns of TCR occurrence, a later analysis re-analyzed previously published TCR beta repertoires from more than 550 donors and added high-resolution HLA genotyping. In the later analysis, no new phenotypic data were used to find candidate immune exposures; instead, reliance was placed on TCR beta sequences and their occurrence across donors. Every discovery cohort repertoire had been produced on one sequencing platform.

After removal of 6 bases from V and 4 bases from J, the junction retains 8 bases not matched to a gene. CDR1 MNHNS and CDR2 SASEGT are derived from the germline V gene. From the cysteine through the phenylalanine, the CDR3 covers 15 amino acids. The sequence is cut down to CDR3 DNA, 45 bases in frame from base 1. General study outcomes and caveats: Compared with equally common non-associated chains, HLA-associated TCR beta chains in a later analysis were more clonally expanded and had lower generation probabilities. The cohort was sequenced for TCR beta chains only, and without alpha or paired-chain data the features that could be detected were limited. For the cohort, immune exposure information was limited to CMV serostatus. The study listed 164 TCR beta chains as associated with cytomegalovirus. The authors suggested that the approach could potentially be generalized to other disease states and immunological phenotypes. A later analysis associated 15,000 to 20,000 TCR beta sequences with specific HLA alleles at a false discovery rate of 0.05. Linkage disequilibrium might explain the correlated functional status among segregating V segments, but an unknown experimental factor could not be excluded. Sequencing depth was assumed to be roughly uniform across donors in the presence/absence analyses, though that assumption may not hold. The earlier analysis of approximately 560 of the donors excluded 15 to 20 rarely observed V segments, including chromosome 9 orphons, because counts were too low. A group of highly shared sequence variants was considered likely to be a technical artifact of the sequencing pipeline. Most TCR sequences were seen in very few donors, while some public TCRs were found in many individuals. In a later analysis, TCR association rates were found to vary across HLA loci, with the most associated TCRs seen for DRB1 alleles and the fewest for HLA-C alleles. When HLA alleles, especially DR and DQ, strongly co-occurred, attributing TCR associations to individual alleles was difficult. In vitro tests confirmed that a few of the cytomegalovirus-associated TCR beta chains recognize cytomegalovirus antigens. Because HLA typing was missing for some donors at each locus, association tests included only the typed subset. V-gene and J-gene trimming of TCR beta chains was associated with a missense DCLRE1C variant in a later genetic analysis, and the association was replicated in an independent cohort. Some IMGT-functional V segments, including TRBV6-2 and TRBV6-3, could not be distinguished by the 87-base-pair reads and were therefore excluded. In a later analysis, several top co-occurrence clusters were reported to appear linked to parvovirus B19, influenza, CMV and Epstein-Barr virus. The classifier was reported to diagnose cytomegalovirus status with high specificity and sensitivity in both the original and validation cohorts. In an earlier analysis of more than 450 of the donors, most TCR beta V segments were observed in productive rearrangements about 87% or about 30% of the time, broadly matching IMGT annotations. A further reported finding was that TCR beta sequences accurately predicted the HLA-A and HLA-B alleles for most subjects in the first cohort. A later analysis found that most CMV-associated TCR beta chains appeared HLA-restricted, with HLA associations seemingly driven largely by CMV exposure. Compared with the 666-donor mean, donors in an Asian-associated ancestry cluster had fewer N-insertions in productive TCRs, according to a later genetic analysis.

The library was made by the immunoSEQ multiplex PCR assay. A mixture of 60 forward primers for TCR Vbeta segments and 13 reverse primers for TCR Jbeta segments was used in the multiplex PCR. The CDR3 region of rearranged TCR beta genes was amplified from genomic DNA by a multiplex PCR assay. The Illumina HiSeq System was used to sequence the amplified TCR beta libraries as 87-base-pair reads. Processing in the source paper ran as follows. A later analysis counted about 80 million unique TCR beta chains across the 550 to 750 repertoires, and around 12 million of these chains were shared by at least two donors. Raw reads were error-corrected and collapsed into unique sequences with a nearest-neighbor algorithm that merged closely related sequences to remove PCR and sequencing errors. CDR3 sequences were aligned to IMGT reference sequences to assign V, D and J gene segments. For a sequence to be retained, at least a six-nucleotide match to both a V gene segment and a J gene segment was required. Rearrangements were called productive when the CDR3 lacked stop codons and stayed in frame with V and J; all others were non-productive. CDR3 was defined by IMGT convention, running from the second conserved V-encoded cysteine to the conserved J-encoded phenylalanine. The earlier analysis of about 500 of the donors excluded sequences that lacked an unambiguous match to a single V gene segment. In an earlier analysis of several hundred of the donors, V segments were called functional above 56.7% productive rearrangements and were called segregating when the between-donor standard deviation exceeded 5%. A statistical classification framework was built for diagnosing cytomegalovirus status from the catalog of TCR beta chain sequences. A later analysis assigned V and J genes by comparing TCR nucleotide sequences with IMGT/GENE-DB human TR gene sequences. In a later analysis, CDR3 sequences and most-parsimonious VDJ recombination scenarios were assigned using the TCRdist pipeline. In a later analysis, each TCR beta chain was defined by its CDR3 amino acid sequence together with its V-gene family, and reads without a unique V-gene family were excluded. To address suspected cross-contamination and a sequencing artifact, a later analysis removed around 600 highly shared, low-generation-probability nucleotide sequences. In a later analysis, a clonal expansion index for each public chain was calculated from normalized within-repertoire ranks of inferred template counts. A later analysis computed generation probabilities with a VDJ recombination model fitted to out-of-frame rearrangements, and checked the results against IGoR. In a later analysis, hypergeometric tests were used to score TCR-TCR, TCR-HLA and TCR-CMV co-occurrence, with a repertoire-size bias correction applied to TCR pairs. To estimate false discovery rates, a later analysis permuted the HLA or CMV assignments 20 times. In a later analysis, co-occurring TCRs were grouped using DBSCAN, and TCRdist sequence similarity was added for clustering within HLA-allele-positive subsets. Repertoires with fewer than 30,000 or more than 120,000 public chains, plus five repertoires with anomalous nucleotide sharing, were excluded from co-occurrence clustering. Here the immuneACCESS table is served through TCRdb, limited to in-frame sequences with V and J called. Missing clones are a known gap in these copies; in checked studies unresolved V genes cover under half, and the rest lacks a known reason. V and J calls plus clone size are reproduced from that table; the DNA served to infer D and trimming. The sample records around 160,000 clones, over 65% of which are singletons. The ten largest clones take up around 3% of the sample.

Sequenced material: PBMCs. The sequence was collected from a man aged 35 to 55 in good health and CMV-seropositive. Rearrangement joined TRBV6-1 to TRBJ2-3; the central 9 bases match TRBD1. The sequence in DNA is TGTGCCAGCAGGGAACAGGGGGCAGGTGCAGATACGCAGTATTTT. The encoded protein is CASREQGAGADTQYF.